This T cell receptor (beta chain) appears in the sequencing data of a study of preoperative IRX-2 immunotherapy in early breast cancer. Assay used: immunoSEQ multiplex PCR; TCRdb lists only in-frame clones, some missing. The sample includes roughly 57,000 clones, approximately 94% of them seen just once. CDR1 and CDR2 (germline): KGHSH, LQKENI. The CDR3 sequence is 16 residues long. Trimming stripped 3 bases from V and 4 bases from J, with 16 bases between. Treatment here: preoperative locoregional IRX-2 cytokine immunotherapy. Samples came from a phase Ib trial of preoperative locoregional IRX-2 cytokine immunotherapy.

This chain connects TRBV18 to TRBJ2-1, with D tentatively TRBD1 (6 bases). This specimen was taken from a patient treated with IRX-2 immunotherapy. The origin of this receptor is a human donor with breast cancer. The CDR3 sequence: CASSPTQGTAYNEQFF. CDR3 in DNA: TGTGCCAGCTCACCTACACAGGGCACAGCTTACAATGAGCAGTTCTTC.